The rows below give T cell receptor beta chains drawn from one sample of a study of cytomegalovirus exposure and HLA in healthy donors. Measured with immunoSEQ multiplex PCR; TCRdb has only the in-frame clones, and not every one. This sample has tens of thousands of clones, with just under 80% found just once. The specimen was PBMCs. Receptors originate from a male donor in good health and CMV-seropositive. Each CDR3 is given with its conserved first and last residue. D genes are given only for firm matches. Clone size is not always given. Where it is, it says once, few, many or a class for expanded clones.

cdr3_length: 13
d_call: -
j_call: TRBJ2-1
v_call: TRBV18
clone_size: -
cdr3_aa: CASSPRTAHEQFF
cdr3_nt: TGTGCCAGCTCACCACGGACAGCTCATGAGCAGTTCTTC

cdr3_length: 15
d_call: -
j_call: TRBJ2-7
v_call: TRBV28
clone_size: -
cdr3_aa: CASSDRQPSPYEQYF
cdr3_nt: TGTGCCAGCAGTGACAGGCAGCCCTCCCCGTACGAGCAGTACTTC

cdr3_length: 16
d_call: TRBD1
j_call: TRBJ1-6
v_call: TRBV5-6
clone_size: -
cdr3_aa: CASSQGRGQFNSPLHF
cdr3_nt: TGTGCCAGCAGCCAGGGCAGGGGGCAGTTTAATTCACCCCTCCACTTT

cdr3_length: 15
d_call: TRBD1
j_call: TRBJ2-3
v_call: TRBV2
clone_size: -
cdr3_aa: CASTPQGARGDTQYF
cdr3_nt: TGTGCCAGCACTCCACAGGGGGCGCGGGGAGATACGCAGTATTTT

cdr3_length: 15
d_call: -
j_call: TRBJ1-3
v_call: TRBV5-4
clone_size: -
cdr3_aa: CASSGPTASGNTIYF
cdr3_nt: TGTGCCAGCAGCGGCCCGACAGCATCTGGAAACACCATATATTTT

cdr3_length: 15
d_call: -
j_call: TRBJ2-2
v_call: TRBV18
clone_size: -
cdr3_aa: CASQQEGLSTGELFF
cdr3_nt: TGTGCCAGCCAACAGGAGGGGTTGTCGACCGGGGAGCTGTTTTTT

cdr3_length: 13
d_call: -
j_call: TRBJ2-2
v_call: TRBV25-1
clone_size: once
cdr3_aa: CASSSPVVGELFF
cdr3_nt: TGTGCCAGCAGTTCCCCGGTGGTGGGGGAGCTGTTTTTT

cdr3_length: 17
d_call: TRBD1
j_call: TRBJ2-3
v_call: TRBV29-1
clone_size: -
cdr3_aa: CSVEDPKGQGSTDTQYF
cdr3_nt: TGCAGCGTTGAAGATCCAAAAGGACAGGGGTCGACAGATACGCAGTATTTT

cdr3_length: 14
d_call: TRBD2
j_call: TRBJ2-7
v_call: TRBV7-9
clone_size: few
cdr3_aa: CASSLGPGGAKQYF
cdr3_nt: TGTGCCAGCAGCTTAGGTCCCGGGGGGGCGAAGCAGTACTTC

cdr3_length: 14
d_call: TRBD2
j_call: TRBJ2-7
v_call: TRBV28
clone_size: -
cdr3_aa: CASRWTSGSNEQYF
cdr3_nt: TGTGCCAGCAGATGGACTAGCGGGAGCAACGAGCAGTACTTC

cdr3_length: 17
d_call: -
j_call: TRBJ1-3
v_call: TRBV19
clone_size: -
cdr3_aa: CASSIRDWGSGGNTIYF
cdr3_nt: TGTGCCAGTAGTATCCGGGACTGGGGTTCAGGAGGAAACACCATATATTTT

cdr3_length: 15
d_call: TRBD1
j_call: TRBJ1-3
v_call: TRBV5-1
clone_size: -
cdr3_aa: CASSAGTGAANTIYF
cdr3_nt: TGCGCCAGCAGCGCCGGGACAGGGGCCGCAAACACCATATATTTT

cdr3_length: 17
d_call: TRBD2
j_call: TRBJ2-1
v_call: TRBV5-1
clone_size: -
cdr3_aa: CASSYGTSGANYNEQFF
cdr3_nt: TGCGCCAGCAGCTATGGGACTAGCGGGGCCAACTACAATGAGCAGTTCTTC

cdr3_length: 16
d_call: -
j_call: TRBJ1-5
v_call: TRBV11-2
clone_size: -
cdr3_aa: CASSLVVSRSNQPQHF
cdr3_nt: TGTGCCAGCAGCTTAGTTGTGTCTCGTAGCAATCAGCCCCAGCATTTT

cdr3_length: 14
d_call: -
j_call: TRBJ2-1
v_call: TRBV30
clone_size: -
cdr3_aa: CAWSAADHYNEQFF
cdr3_nt: TGTGCCTGGAGTGCAGCGGACCACTACAATGAGCAGTTCTTC

cdr3_length: 19
d_call: TRBD1
j_call: TRBJ1-5
v_call: TRBV27
clone_size: -
cdr3_aa: CASSTYTGVTYRSNQPQHF
cdr3_nt: TGTGCCAGCAGTACGTACACAGGGGTAACCTACCGAAGCAATCAGCCCCAGCATTTT

cdr3_length: 14
d_call: TRBD2
j_call: TRBJ2-5
v_call: TRBV11-2
clone_size: -
cdr3_aa: CASSPLRERETQYF
cdr3_nt: TGTGCCAGCAGCCCCCTGCGGGAGCGAGAGACCCAGTACTTC

cdr3_length: 14
d_call: TRBD1
j_call: TRBJ1-1
v_call: TRBV6-1
clone_size: -
cdr3_aa: CASTTGQGLTEAFF
cdr3_nt: TGTGCCAGCACCACGGGACAGGGACTCACTGAAGCTTTCTTT

cdr3_length: 15
d_call: -
j_call: TRBJ2-3
v_call: TRBV5-4
clone_size: once
cdr3_aa: CASSRESSDTDTQYF
cdr3_nt: TGTGCCAGCAGCCGCGAATCTAGCGACACAGATACGCAGTATTTT

cdr3_length: 14
d_call: -
j_call: TRBJ2-5
v_call: TRBV6-5
clone_size: -
cdr3_aa: CASTSPRGQETQYF
cdr3_nt: TGTGCCAGCACCTCGCCCCGCGGGCAAGAGACCCAGTACTTC

cdr3_length: 13
d_call: -
j_call: TRBJ2-1
v_call: TRBV19
clone_size: -
cdr3_aa: CASSIQQYNEQFF
cdr3_nt: TGTGCCAGTAGTATACAACAGTACAATGAGCAGTTCTTC

cdr3_length: 12
d_call: -
j_call: TRBJ2-7
v_call: TRBV9
clone_size: -
cdr3_aa: CASSGPEYEQYF
cdr3_nt: TGTGCCAGCAGCGGTCCGGAGTACGAGCAGTACTTC

cdr3_length: 15
d_call: TRBD1
j_call: TRBJ2-1
v_call: TRBV4-2
clone_size: -
cdr3_aa: CASSPRTGGLDEQFF
cdr3_nt: TGTGCCAGCAGCCCCAGAACAGGGGGTTTGGATGAGCAGTTCTTC

cdr3_length: 14
d_call: TRBD1
j_call: TRBJ1-2
v_call: TRBV27
clone_size: -
cdr3_aa: CASSSWDRGRGYTF
cdr3_nt: TGTGCCAGCAGTTCCTGGGACAGGGGGCGAGGCTACACCTTC

cdr3_length: 15
d_call: TRBD2
j_call: TRBJ2-5
v_call: TRBV4-2
clone_size: -
cdr3_aa: CASSQARRGEETQYF
cdr3_nt: TGTGCCAGCAGCCAAGCTAGGCGGGGGGAAGAGACCCAGTACTTC

cdr3_length: 16
d_call: TRBD2
j_call: TRBJ2-5
v_call: TRBV27
clone_size: -
cdr3_aa: CASRAGGTTNLETQYF
cdr3_nt: TGTGCCAGCAGGGCGGGAGGGACAACCAATCTGGAGACCCAGTACTTC

cdr3_length: 13
d_call: TRBD1
j_call: TRBJ2-7
v_call: TRBV30
clone_size: -
cdr3_aa: CAWTAGTGREQYF
cdr3_nt: TGTGCCTGGACCGCCGGGACAGGGCGGGAGCAGTACTTC

cdr3_length: 13
d_call: -
j_call: TRBJ1-1
v_call: TRBV18
clone_size: once
cdr3_aa: CASSQGGYTEAFF
cdr3_nt: TGTGCCAGCTCCCAGGGTGGGTACACTGAAGCTTTCTTT

cdr3_length: 15
d_call: -
j_call: TRBJ1-2
v_call: TRBV28
clone_size: -
cdr3_aa: CASSPLGQQAAGYTF
cdr3_nt: TGTGCCAGCAGTCCCCTTGGGCAACAGGCGGCGGGCTACACCTTC

cdr3_length: 16
d_call: -
j_call: TRBJ2-5
v_call: TRBV7-9
clone_size: -
cdr3_aa: CASSTPRAGALETQYF
cdr3_nt: TGTGCCAGCAGCACACCTCGTGCGGGGGCCTTAGAGACCCAGTACTTC

cdr3_length: 14
d_call: TRBD2
j_call: TRBJ2-2
v_call: TRBV19
clone_size: -
cdr3_aa: CASSGRSSPGELFF
cdr3_nt: TGTGCCAGTAGCGGGAGGTCATCCCCCGGGGAGCTGTTTTTT

cdr3_length: 18
d_call: -
j_call: TRBJ1-5
v_call: TRBV28
clone_size: -
cdr3_aa: CASLNRDTIVNSNQPQHF
cdr3_nt: TGTGCCAGTTTAAACCGGGACACTATTGTTAATAGCAATCAGCCCCAGCATTTT

cdr3_length: 16
d_call: -
j_call: TRBJ1-1
v_call: TRBV28
clone_size: -
cdr3_aa: CASSLNTPGGHTEAFF
cdr3_nt: TGTGCCAGCAGTTTAAATACTCCCGGGGGGCACACTGAAGCTTTCTTT

cdr3_length: 14
d_call: TRBD1
j_call: TRBJ1-5
v_call: TRBV27
clone_size: -
cdr3_aa: CASSWTGGNQPQHF
cdr3_nt: TGTGCCAGCAGTTGGACAGGGGGAAATCAGCCCCAGCATTTT

cdr3_length: 14
d_call: -
j_call: TRBJ2-5
v_call: TRBV9
clone_size: -
cdr3_aa: CASSDDGGRKTQHF
cdr3_nt: TGTGCCAGCAGCGATGATGGGGGCCGAAAGACCCAGCACTTC

cdr3_length: 14
d_call: -
j_call: TRBJ2-7
v_call: TRBV10-3
clone_size: -
cdr3_aa: CAISETLSSGEQYF
cdr3_nt: TGTGCCATCAGTGAGACCTTGTCGTCGGGTGAGCAGTACTTC

cdr3_length: 15
d_call: -
j_call: TRBJ2-2
v_call: TRBV2
clone_size: -
cdr3_aa: CASSDRRANTGELFF
cdr3_nt: TGTGCCAGCAGTGACCGGCGGGCGAACACCGGGGAGCTGTTTTTT

cdr3_length: 14
d_call: -
j_call: TRBJ1-6
v_call: TRBV28
clone_size: -
cdr3_aa: CASHTGSYNSPLHF
cdr3_nt: TGTGCCAGCCATACAGGGAGCTATAATTCACCCCTCCACTTT

cdr3_length: 12
d_call: TRBD1
j_call: TRBJ1-2
v_call: TRBV7-6
clone_size: -
cdr3_aa: CASSLTGRGYTF
cdr3_nt: TGTGCCAGCAGCTTGACAGGGCGCGGCTACACCTTC

cdr3_length: 14
d_call: TRBD1
j_call: TRBJ1-1
v_call: TRBV5-1
clone_size: -
cdr3_aa: CASSLGQGSTEAFF
cdr3_nt: TGCGCCAGCAGCTTGGGACAGGGTAGCACTGAAGCTTTCTTT

cdr3_length: 14
d_call: TRBD2
j_call: TRBJ2-1
v_call: TRBV27
clone_size: once
cdr3_aa: CASSLSGGTNEQFF
cdr3_nt: TGTGCCAGCAGTTTGAGCGGGGGAACAAATGAGCAGTTCTTC

cdr3_length: 14
d_call: TRBD1
j_call: TRBJ2-1
v_call: TRBV11-3
clone_size: -
cdr3_aa: CASSPRDRRDEQFF
cdr3_nt: TGTGCCAGCAGCCCTAGGGACAGGAGAGATGAGCAGTTCTTC

cdr3_length: 15
d_call: TRBD2
j_call: TRBJ2-7
v_call: TRBV28
clone_size: few
cdr3_aa: CASSLSGGGTYEQYF
cdr3_nt: TGTGCCAGCAGTTTATCGGGGGGAGGGACCTACGAGCAGTACTTC

cdr3_length: 18
d_call: TRBD1
j_call: TRBJ2-3
v_call: TRBV7-9
clone_size: once
cdr3_aa: CASSLALHRDRAPDTQYF
cdr3_nt: TGTGCCAGCAGCTTAGCTCTTCACCGGGACAGGGCTCCAGATACGCAGTATTTT

cdr3_length: 16
d_call: TRBD2
j_call: TRBJ2-7
v_call: TRBV7-2
clone_size: -
cdr3_aa: CASSSLAGGPPYEQYF
cdr3_nt: TGTGCCAGCAGCTCCCTAGCGGGAGGGCCCCCGTACGAGCAGTACTTC

cdr3_length: 18
d_call: -
j_call: TRBJ1-2
v_call: TRBV14
clone_size: -
cdr3_aa: CASSRAAGTRNANYGYTF
cdr3_nt: TGTGCCAGCAGCCGGGCCGCCGGGACACGTAATGCTAACTATGGCTACACCTTC

cdr3_length: 17
d_call: TRBD2
j_call: TRBJ2-3
v_call: TRBV5-1
clone_size: -
cdr3_aa: CASSLYGLAALTDTQYF
cdr3_nt: TGCGCCAGCAGCTTGTACGGACTAGCGGCTCTCACAGATACGCAGTATTTT

cdr3_length: 13
d_call: TRBD1
j_call: TRBJ1-1
v_call: TRBV10-2
clone_size: -
cdr3_aa: CASTYRGNTEAFF
cdr3_nt: TGCGCCAGCACATACAGGGGGAACACTGAAGCTTTCTTT

cdr3_length: 12
d_call: -
j_call: TRBJ1-2
v_call: TRBV30
clone_size: -
cdr3_aa: CAWSVQGRGYTF
cdr3_nt: TGTGCCTGGAGTGTACAGGGTCGCGGCTACACCTTC